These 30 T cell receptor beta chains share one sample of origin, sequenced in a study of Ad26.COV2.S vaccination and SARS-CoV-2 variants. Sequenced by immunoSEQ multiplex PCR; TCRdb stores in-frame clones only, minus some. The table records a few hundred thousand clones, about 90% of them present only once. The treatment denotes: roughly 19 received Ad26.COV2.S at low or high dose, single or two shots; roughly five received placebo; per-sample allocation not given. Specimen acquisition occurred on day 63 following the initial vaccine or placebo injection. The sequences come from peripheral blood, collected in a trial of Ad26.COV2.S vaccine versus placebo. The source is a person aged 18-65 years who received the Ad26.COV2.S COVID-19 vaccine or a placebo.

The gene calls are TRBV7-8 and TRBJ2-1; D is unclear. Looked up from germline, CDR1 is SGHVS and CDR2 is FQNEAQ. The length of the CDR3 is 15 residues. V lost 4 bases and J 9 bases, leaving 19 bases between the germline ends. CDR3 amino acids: CASSSLPGPLGEQFF. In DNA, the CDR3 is TGTGCCAGCAGCTCCCTCCCCGGTCCTCTAGGTGAGCAGTTCTTC.

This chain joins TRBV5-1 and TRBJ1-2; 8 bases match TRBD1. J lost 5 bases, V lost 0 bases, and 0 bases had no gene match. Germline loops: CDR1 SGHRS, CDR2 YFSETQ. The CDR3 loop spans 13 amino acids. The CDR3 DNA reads TGCGCCAGCAGCTTGGGGACAGGGTATGGCTACACCTTC. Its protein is CASSLGTGYGYTF.

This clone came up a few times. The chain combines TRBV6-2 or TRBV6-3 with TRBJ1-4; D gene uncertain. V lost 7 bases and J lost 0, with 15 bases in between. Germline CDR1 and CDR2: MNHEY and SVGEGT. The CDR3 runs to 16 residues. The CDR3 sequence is CASTPHGASTNEKLFF. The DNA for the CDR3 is TGTGCCAGCACCCCCCACGGCGCTTCAACTAATGAAAAACTGTTTTTT.

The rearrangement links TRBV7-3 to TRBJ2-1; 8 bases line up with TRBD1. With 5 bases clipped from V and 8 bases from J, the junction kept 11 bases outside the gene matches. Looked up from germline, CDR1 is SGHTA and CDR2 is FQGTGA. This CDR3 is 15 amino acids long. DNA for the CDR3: TGTGCCAGCAGCCAGGACAGGGCCCTACGCCATGAGCAGTTCTTC. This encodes CASSQDRALRHEQFF.

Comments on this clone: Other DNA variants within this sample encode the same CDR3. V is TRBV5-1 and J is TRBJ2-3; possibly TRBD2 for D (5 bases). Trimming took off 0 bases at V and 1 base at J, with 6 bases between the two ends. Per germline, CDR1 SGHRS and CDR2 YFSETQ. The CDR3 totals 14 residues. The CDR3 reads CASSLGGGTDTQYF. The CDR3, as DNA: TGCGCCAGCAGCTTGGGGGGAGGCACAGATACGCAGTATTTT.

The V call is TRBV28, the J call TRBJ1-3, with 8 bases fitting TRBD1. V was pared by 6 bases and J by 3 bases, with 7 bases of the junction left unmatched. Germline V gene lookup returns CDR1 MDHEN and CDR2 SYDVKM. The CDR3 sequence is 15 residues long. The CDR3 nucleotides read TGTGCCAGCAGCCAGGACAGGGTCTTTGGAAACACCATATATTTT. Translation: CASSQDRVFGNTIYF.

The CDR3 spells CASSLVGLAGGFQETQYF. CDR3 bases: TGTGCCAGCAGCTTAGTGGGACTAGCGGGAGGATTCCAAGAGACCCAGTACTTC. This chain uses TRBV7-2 with TRBJ2-5; 15 bases align to TRBD2. The CDR3 is 18 residues long. J was trimmed by 1 base and V by 1 base; bases with no gene match: 4. Germline V gives CDR1 SGHTA, CDR2 FQGNSA.

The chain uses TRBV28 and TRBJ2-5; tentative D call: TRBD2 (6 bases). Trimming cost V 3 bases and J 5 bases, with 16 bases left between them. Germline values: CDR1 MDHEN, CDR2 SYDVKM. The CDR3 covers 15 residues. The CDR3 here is CASSFGGRGLETQYF. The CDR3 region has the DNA TGTGCCAGCAGTTTTGGGGGGAGAGGCCTGGAGACCCAGTACTTC.

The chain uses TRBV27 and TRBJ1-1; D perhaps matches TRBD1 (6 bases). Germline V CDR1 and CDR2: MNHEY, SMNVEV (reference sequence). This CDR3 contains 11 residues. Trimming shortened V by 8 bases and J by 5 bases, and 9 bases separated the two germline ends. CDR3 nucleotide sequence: TGTGCCAGCCGGAGGGGGACTGAAGCTTTCTTT. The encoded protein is CASRRGTEAFF.

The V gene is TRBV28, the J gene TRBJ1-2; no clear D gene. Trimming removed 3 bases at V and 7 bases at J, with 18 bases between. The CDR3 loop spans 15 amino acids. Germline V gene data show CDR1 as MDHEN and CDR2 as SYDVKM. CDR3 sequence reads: CASSFVGRPIGGYTF. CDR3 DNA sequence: TGTGCCAGCAGTTTTGTAGGGCGCCCTATAGGTGGCTACACCTTC.

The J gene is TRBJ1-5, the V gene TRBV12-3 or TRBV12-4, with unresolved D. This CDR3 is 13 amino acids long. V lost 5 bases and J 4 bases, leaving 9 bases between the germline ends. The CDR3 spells CASSLGRNQPQHF. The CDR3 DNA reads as TGTGCCAGCAGTCTTGGTAGGAATCAGCCCCAGCATTTT.

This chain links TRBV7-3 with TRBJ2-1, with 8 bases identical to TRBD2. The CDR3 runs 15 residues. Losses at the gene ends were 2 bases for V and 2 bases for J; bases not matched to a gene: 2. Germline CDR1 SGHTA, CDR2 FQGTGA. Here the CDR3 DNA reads TGTGCCAGCAGCTTAGGTAGCGGGACCTACAATGAGCAGTTCTTC. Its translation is CASSLGSGTYNEQFF.

CDR3 nucleotide sequence: TGTGCCAGCTCACCACTATCAGGGGCGAACACCGGGGAGCTGTTTTTT. Amino acid sequence: CASSPLSGANTGELFF. The chain combines TRBV18 with TRBJ2-2, with D possibly TRBD1 on 6 matching bases. The germline V gene has CDR1 KGHSH and CDR2 LQKENI. The V gene lost 1 base and the J gene lost 0 bases, with 9 bases spanning the gap. The CDR3 has 16 residues.

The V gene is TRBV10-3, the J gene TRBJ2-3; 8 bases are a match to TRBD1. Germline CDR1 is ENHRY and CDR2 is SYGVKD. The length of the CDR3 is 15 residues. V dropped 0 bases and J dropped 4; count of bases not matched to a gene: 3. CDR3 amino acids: CAISESAGGPDTQYF. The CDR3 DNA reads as TGTGCCATCAGTGAGTCGGCAGGGGGCCCAGATACGCAGTATTTT.

The CDR3 region has the DNA TGTGCCAGTAGGCCGGGACAGGGTTCCGGGGAGCTGTTTTTT. Translating gives CASRPGQGSGELFF. The chain carries TRBV19 and TRBJ2-2, with 9 bases that match TRBD1. The V gene's germline CDR1 is LNHDA and CDR2 SQIVND (reference sequence). The CDR3 spans 14 residues. With V trimmed by 6 bases and J by 6 bases, 5 bases remained unmatched.

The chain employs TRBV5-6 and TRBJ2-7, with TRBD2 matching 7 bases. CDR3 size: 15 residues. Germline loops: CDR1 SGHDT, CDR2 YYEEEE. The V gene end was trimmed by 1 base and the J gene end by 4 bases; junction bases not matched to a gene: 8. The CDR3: CASSLKPLANYEQYF. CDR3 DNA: TGTGCCAGCAGCTTGAAGCCACTAGCGAATTACGAGCAGTACTTC.

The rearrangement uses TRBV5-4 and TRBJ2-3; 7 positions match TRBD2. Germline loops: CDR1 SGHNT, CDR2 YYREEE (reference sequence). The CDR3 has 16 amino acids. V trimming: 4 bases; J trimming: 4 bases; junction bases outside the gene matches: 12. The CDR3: CASSPVGGSVADTQYF. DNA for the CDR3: TGTGCCAGCAGCCCCGTGGGGGGGAGCGTCGCAGATACGCAGTATTTT.

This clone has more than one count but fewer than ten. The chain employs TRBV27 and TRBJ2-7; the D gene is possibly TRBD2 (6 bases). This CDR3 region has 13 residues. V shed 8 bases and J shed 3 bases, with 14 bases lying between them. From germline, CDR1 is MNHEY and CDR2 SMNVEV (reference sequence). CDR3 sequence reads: CASARGLLYEQYF. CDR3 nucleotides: TGTGCCAGCGCTCGGGGGTTGCTCTACGAGCAGTACTTC.

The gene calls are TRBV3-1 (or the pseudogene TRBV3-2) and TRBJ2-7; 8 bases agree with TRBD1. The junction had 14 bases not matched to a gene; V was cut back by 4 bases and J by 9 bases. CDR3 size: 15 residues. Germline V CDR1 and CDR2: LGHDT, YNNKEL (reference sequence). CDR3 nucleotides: TGTGCCAGCAGCCCAAGGGGTACAGGGGGAACGGTGCAGTACTTC. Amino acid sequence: CASSPRGTGGTVQYF.

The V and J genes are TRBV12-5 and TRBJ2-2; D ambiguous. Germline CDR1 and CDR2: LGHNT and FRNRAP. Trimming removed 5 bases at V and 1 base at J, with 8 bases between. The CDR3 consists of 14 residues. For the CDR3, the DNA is TGTGCTAGTGGTACTACGGGGAACACCGGGGAGCTGTTTTTT. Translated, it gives CASGTTGNTGELFF. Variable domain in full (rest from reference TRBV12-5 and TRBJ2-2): DARVTQTPRHKVTEMGQEVTMRCQPILGHNTVFWYRQTMMQGLELLAYFRNRAPLDDSGMPKDRFSAEMPDATLATLKIQPSEPRDSAVYFCASGTTGNTGELFFGEGSRLTVL.

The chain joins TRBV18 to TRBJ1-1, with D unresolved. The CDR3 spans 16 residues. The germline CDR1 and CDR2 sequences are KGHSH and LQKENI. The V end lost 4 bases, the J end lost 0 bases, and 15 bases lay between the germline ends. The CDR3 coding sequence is TGTGCCAGCTCACTCTCGGGCCGTGAGATGAACACTGAAGCTTTCTTT. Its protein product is CASSLSGREMNTEAFF.

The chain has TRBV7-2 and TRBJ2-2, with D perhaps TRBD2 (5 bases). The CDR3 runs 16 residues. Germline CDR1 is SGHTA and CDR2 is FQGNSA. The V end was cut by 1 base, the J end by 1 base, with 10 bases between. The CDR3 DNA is TGTGCCAGCAGCTTAGGAGGGAGTGGGAACACCGGGGAGCTGTTTTTT. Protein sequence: CASSLGGSGNTGELFF.

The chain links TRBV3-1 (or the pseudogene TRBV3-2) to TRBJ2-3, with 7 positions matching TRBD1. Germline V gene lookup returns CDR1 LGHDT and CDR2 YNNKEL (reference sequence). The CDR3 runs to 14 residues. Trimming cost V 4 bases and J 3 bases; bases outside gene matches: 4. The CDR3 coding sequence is TGTGCCAGCAGCCCGACAGGGATAACAGATACGCAGTATTTT. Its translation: CASSPTGITDTQYF.

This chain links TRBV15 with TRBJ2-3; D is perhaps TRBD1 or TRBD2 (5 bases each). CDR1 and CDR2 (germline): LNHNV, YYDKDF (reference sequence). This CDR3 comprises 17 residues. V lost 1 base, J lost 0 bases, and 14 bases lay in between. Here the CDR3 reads CATSRGRRAGSTDTQYF. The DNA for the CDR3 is TGTGCCACCAGCAGAGGTCGCAGGGCGGGCAGCACAGATACGCAGTATTTT.

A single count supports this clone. CDR3 nucleotide sequence: TGTGCTAGTGGTTTGGCCGGGACTAGACGCGGGGAGCTGTTTTTT. Protein product: CASGLAGTRRGELFF. The chain joins TRBV12-5 to TRBJ2-2; 8 nucleotides align to TRBD2. The germline gives CDR1 LGHNT, CDR2 FRNRAP. The CDR3 is made up of 15 amino acids. The ends lost 1 base at V and 7 bases at J; junction bases unmatched: 5. Filled out from reference TRBV12-5 and TRBJ2-2, the complete variable domain reads DARVTQTPRHKVTEMGQEVTMRCQPILGHNTVFWYRQTMMQGLELLAYFRNRAPLDDSGMPKDRFSAEMPDATLATLKIQPSEPRDSAVYFCASGLAGTRRGELFFGEGSRLTVL.

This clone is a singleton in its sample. The CDR3 bases are TGTGCCAGCAGCTTAAGTGGGGCGGGAGGAGAGACCCAGTACTTC. Its translation is CASSLSGAGGETQYF. The rearrangement links TRBV7-6 to TRBJ2-5, with TRBD2 matching over 8 bases. This CDR3 spans 15 amino acids. From germline, CDR1 is SGHVS and CDR2 FNYEAQ. After removal of 2 bases from V and 4 bases from J, the junction contained 6 bases not matched to a gene.

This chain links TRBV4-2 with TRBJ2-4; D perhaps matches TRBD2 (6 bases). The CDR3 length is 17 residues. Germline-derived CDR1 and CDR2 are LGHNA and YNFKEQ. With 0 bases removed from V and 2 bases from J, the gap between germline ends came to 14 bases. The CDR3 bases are TGTGCCAGCAGCCAAGATAGGCGGGGACCGACCAAAAACATTCAGTACTTC. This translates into CASSQDRRGPTKNIQYF.

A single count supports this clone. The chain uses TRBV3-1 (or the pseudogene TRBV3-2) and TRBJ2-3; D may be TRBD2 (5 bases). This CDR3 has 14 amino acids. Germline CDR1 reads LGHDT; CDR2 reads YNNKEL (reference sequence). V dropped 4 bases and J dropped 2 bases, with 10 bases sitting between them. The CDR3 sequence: CASSPVATTDTQYF. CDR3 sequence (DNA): TGTGCCAGCAGCCCGGTAGCGACCACAGATACGCAGTATTTT.

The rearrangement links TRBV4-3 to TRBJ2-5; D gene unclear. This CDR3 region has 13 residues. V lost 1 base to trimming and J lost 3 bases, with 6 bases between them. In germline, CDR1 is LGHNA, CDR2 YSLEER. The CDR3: CASSQVIEETQYF. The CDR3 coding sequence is TGCGCCAGCAGCCAAGTTATAGAAGAGACCCAGTACTTC.

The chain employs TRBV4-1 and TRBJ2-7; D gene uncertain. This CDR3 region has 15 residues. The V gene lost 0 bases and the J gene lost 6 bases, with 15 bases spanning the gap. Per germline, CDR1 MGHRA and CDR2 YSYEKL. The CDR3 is CASSQDLQTTGEQYF. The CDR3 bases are TGCGCCAGCAGCCAAGATCTACAGACCACTGGCGAGCAGTACTTC.